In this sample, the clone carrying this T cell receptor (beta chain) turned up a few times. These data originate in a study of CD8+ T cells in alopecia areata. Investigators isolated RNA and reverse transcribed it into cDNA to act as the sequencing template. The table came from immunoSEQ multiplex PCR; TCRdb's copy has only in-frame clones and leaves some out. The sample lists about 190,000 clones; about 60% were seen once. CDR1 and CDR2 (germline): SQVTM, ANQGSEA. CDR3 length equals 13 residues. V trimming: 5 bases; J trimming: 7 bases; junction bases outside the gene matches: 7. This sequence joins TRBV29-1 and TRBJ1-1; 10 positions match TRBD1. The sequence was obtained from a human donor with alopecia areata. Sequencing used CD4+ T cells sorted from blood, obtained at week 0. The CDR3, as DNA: TGCAGCGTTAGACGGACAGGGGGACTTGAAGCTTTCTTT. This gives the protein CSVRRTGGLEAFF.